Shown below are 18 T cell receptor beta chains from a single sample sequenced in a study of control samples from healthy donors and cancer patients. Data came from immunoSEQ multiplex PCR; TCRdb stores just in-frame clones and leaves some out. In the table there are under 200,000 clones, about nine tenths of which are singletons. Specimen: blood. These receptors all stem from a woman in her twenties or thirties in good health.

V is TRBV7-2 and J is TRBJ1-2; D gene unclear. The CDR3 sequence is 13 residues long. Germline assignment: CDR1 SGHTA and CDR2 FQGNSA. V gave up 1 base and J gave up 4 bases, with 7 bases separating them. In nucleotides, the CDR3 is TGTGCCAGCAGCTTAGTTCCGTCCTATGGCTACACCTTC. It yields the protein CASSLVPSYGYTF.

This sequence joins TRBV9 and TRBJ2-1, with TRBD2 as a possible D gene (5 bases). The germline V and J ends were trimmed by 1 base and 2 bases, with 10 bases remaining between them. The CDR3 is 15 residues long. Germline lookup yields CDR1 SGDLS and CDR2 YYNGEE. CDR3 sequence reads: CASSVRLAPYNEQFF. In nucleotides, the CDR3 is TGTGCCAGCAGCGTACGGCTAGCCCCCTACAATGAGCAGTTCTTC.

The chain combines TRBV6-4 with TRBJ2-1; TRBD1 aligns across 11 bases. The CDR3 extends over 15 amino acids. Trimming removed 3 bases from V and 7 bases from J; junction bases left unmatched: 5. Germline CDR1 reads MRHNA; CDR2 reads SNTAGT. CDR3 DNA sequence: TGTGCCAGCAGTGAGACCGGGACAGGGGGGAATGAGCAGTTCTTC. Translating gives CASSETGTGGNEQFF.

The genes are TRBV29-1 and TRBJ1-1; TRBD1 might be the D (6 bases). Germline V gene sequence: CDR1 SQVTM, CDR2 ANQGSEA. V was pared by 1 base and J by 1 base, with 10 bases between. The CDR3 is made up of 14 amino acids. CDR3 sequence: CSVEASRGNTEAFF. The CDR3 DNA sequence: TGCAGCGTTGAAGCGAGCAGGGGGAACACTGAAGCTTTCTTT.

J is TRBJ2-2 and V is TRBV28; 14 positions agree with TRBD2. The ends lost 5 bases at V and 7 bases at J; junction bases unmatched: 0. The CDR3 sequence is 14 residues long. Germline lookup yields CDR1 MDHEN and CDR2 SYDVKM. In nucleotides, the CDR3 is TGTGCCAGCAGTGGGACTAGCGGGAGCGGGGAGCTGTTTTTT. It is translated as CASSGTSGSGELFF.

This chain joins TRBV9 and TRBJ2-1, with D perhaps TRBD2 (5 bases). V dropped 4 bases and J dropped 0 bases, with 8 bases sitting between them. This CDR3 is 14 amino acids long. Germline loops: CDR1 SGDLS, CDR2 YYNGEE. DNA of the CDR3: TGTGCCAGCAGCCCGAGCGGCTCCTACAATGAGCAGTTCTTC. Protein product: CASSPSGSYNEQFF.

The chain is built from TRBV4-1 and TRBJ1-2; TRBD1 might be the D (6 bases). Germline CDR1 is MGHRA and CDR2 is YSYEKL. The CDR3 contains 15 residues. V gave up 0 bases and J gave up 4 bases, with 12 bases separating them. The CDR3 reads CASSQERQVFYGYTF. CDR3 coding DNA: TGCGCCAGCAGCCAAGAGAGACAGGTCTTCTATGGCTACACCTTC.

This clone was recorded only once. The chain links TRBV29-1 to TRBJ2-7; the D is unclear. Germline CDR1 and CDR2: SQVTM and ANQGSEA. Trimming shortened V by 0 bases and J by 3 bases, and 3 bases separated the two germline ends. The CDR3 spans 11 residues. CDR3: CSVEDNYEQYF. For the CDR3, the DNA is TGCAGCGTTGAAGACAACTACGAGCAGTACTTC.

This chain links TRBV12-5 with TRBJ2-3; TRBD2 matches at 16 bases. Germline V gene lookup returns CDR1 LGHNT and CDR2 FRNRAP. CDR3 size: 18 residues. The V and J ends lost 6 bases and 4 bases, in that order; junction bases with no gene match: 10. For the CDR3, the DNA is TGTGCTAGTGGCCCGCCGGGACTAGCGGGGGGGCGGGCAGATACGCAGTATTTT. Protein: CASGPPGLAGGRADTQYF.

CDR3 coding DNA: TGTGCCAGCAGTTTACTCGGAGATGGCTACACCTTC. Its translation is CASSLLGDGYTF. The chain is built from TRBV28 and TRBJ1-2, with no clear D. From germline, CDR1 is MDHEN and CDR2 SYDVKM. This CDR3 region has 12 residues. V lost 2 bases to trimming and J lost 6 bases, with 7 bases between them.

The chain is built from TRBV28 and TRBJ1-6; the D is unclear. V lost 4 bases and J lost 7, with 5 bases in between. Per the germline V gene, CDR1 is MDHEN and CDR2 is SYDVKM. There are 12 residues in the CDR3. The CDR3 protein is CASSSVNSPLHF. In DNA form, the CDR3 reads TGTGCCAGCAGTTCAGTGAATTCACCCCTCCACTTT.

The gene calls are TRBV5-1 and TRBJ2-2; 9 bases are a match to TRBD1. Looked up from germline, CDR1 is SGHRS and CDR2 is YFSETQ. This CDR3 has 16 amino acids. The junction had 8 bases not matched to a gene; V was cut back by 5 bases and J by 3 bases. CDR3 in amino acids: CASRMGTGRYTGELFF. DNA for the CDR3: TGCGCCAGCAGGATGGGGACAGGGAGATACACCGGGGAGCTGTTTTTT.

The chain employs TRBV6-4 and TRBJ2-3, with TRBD2 as a possible D gene (6 bases). The CDR3 has 16 residues. Per the germline V gene, CDR1 is MRHNA and CDR2 is SNTAGT. Trimming removed 3 bases from V and 1 base from J, with 14 bases in between. CDR3 loop: CASSDVVGGRTDTQYF. The CDR3 DNA sequence: TGTGCCAGCAGTGATGTGGTCGGGGGTCGCACAGATACGCAGTATTTT.

The CDR3 loop is CASSIGRRNTEAFF. The CDR3 region has the DNA TGTGCCAGCAGCATTGGACGGAGGAACACTGAAGCTTTCTTT. The V and J genes are TRBV5-4 and TRBJ1-1; D not certain. This CDR3 contains 14 residues. V was shortened by 4 bases and J by 1 base, with 11 bases between the two germline ends. Per germline, CDR1 SGHNT and CDR2 YYREEE (reference sequence).

The sample holds many counts of this clone. This sample includes further DNA sequences coding for the same CDR3. V and J are TRBV6-5 and TRBJ1-5; no reliable D call. Germline lookup yields CDR1 MNHEY and CDR2 SVGAGI. V lost 2 bases to trimming and J lost 2 bases, with 4 bases between them. The CDR3 length is 13 residues. The CDR3 reads CASSYSRNQPQHF. DNA of the CDR3: TGTGCCAGCAGTTACAGTCGCAATCAGCCCCAGCATTTT.

The genes are TRBV28 and TRBJ2-1; 11 nucleotides align to TRBD2. There are 15 residues in the CDR3. Germline-derived CDR1 and CDR2 are MDHEN and SYDVKM. J was trimmed by 4 bases and V by 2 bases; bases with no gene match: 1. The CDR3, as DNA: TGTGCCAGCAGTTTAATAGCGGGAGGGTACAATGAGCAGTTCTTC. Protein: CASSLIAGGYNEQFF. Based on the CDR3 plus reference TRBV28 and TRBJ2-1, the full variable domain is DVKVTQSSRYLVKRTGEKVFLECVQDMDHENMFWYRQDPGLGLRLIYFSYDVKMKEKGDIPEGYSVSREKKERFSLILESASTNQTSMYLCASSLIAGGYNEQFFGPGTRLTVL.

V is TRBV28 and J is TRBJ1-2; TRBD1 aligns across 11 bases. Germline CDR1 is MDHEN and CDR2 is SYDVKM. The CDR3 contains 14 residues. With 4 bases clipped from V and 7 bases from J, the junction kept 5 bases outside the gene matches. The CDR3 sequence: CASSYRTGGFGYTF. In nucleotides, the CDR3 is TGTGCCAGCAGTTACCGGACAGGGGGCTTTGGCTACACCTTC.

This sequence joins TRBV6-2 or TRBV6-3 and TRBJ1-4; TRBD1 might be the D (5 bases). Trimming shortened V by 4 bases and J by 11 bases, and 11 bases separated the two germline ends. This CDR3 has 12 residues. Germline CDR1 reads MNHEY; CDR2 reads SVGEGT. CDR3 protein: CASSFRVEKLFF. CDR3 nucleotide sequence: TGTGCCAGCAGTTTCAGGGTGGAGAAACTGTTTTTT.